Below are 14 T cell receptor beta chains sequenced from a single sample in a study of low-dose radiotherapy and immunotherapy resistance in tumors. Time point reported: before trial treatment. TCRs underwent about 22 PCR cycles of amplification with a constant-region primer and V-primer adapter. One entry per CDR3 protein results from TCRdb running MiXCR on the reads. The sample consists of tens of thousands of distinct CDR3 sequences, over 9.5% of them appearing once. This material consisted of PBMCs, taken before treatment. The receptors were sampled from a female donor with ovarian cancer.

This clonotype was seen at least ten times. This rearrangement joins TRBV30 to TRBJ2-7; TRBD2 aligns across 9 bases. The CDR3 contains 15 residues. V was clipped by 1 base and J by 1 base; unmatched bases: 5. The germline CDR1 and CDR2 sequences are GTSNPN and SVGIG (reference sequence). This CDR3 is CAWSDAGLASYEQYF. DNA for the CDR3: TGTGCCTGGAGTGACGCGGGACTAGCTTCCTACGAGCAGTACTTC. Full variable domain (missing parts from reference TRBV30 and TRBJ2-7): SQTIHQWPATLVQPVGSPLSLECTVEGTSNPNLYWYRQAAGRGLQLLFYSVGIGQISSEVPQNLSASRPQDRQFILSSKKLLLSDSGFYLCAWSDAGLASYEQYFGPGTRLTVT.

The CDR3 DNA is TGTGCCAGCAGTTTAGGGCAGGGTCATCAGCCCCAGCATTTT. This codes for CASSLGQGHQPQHF. V gene TRBV12-3 or TRBV12-4 combines with J gene TRBJ1-5; tentative D call: TRBD1 (5 bases). The CDR3 is 14 amino acids. Trimming cost V 1 base and J 5 bases, with 9 bases left between them.

This clonotype was counted ten times or more. The chain recombines TRBV12-3 or TRBV12-4 with TRBJ1-2; D is perhaps TRBD1 (6 bases). The CDR3 has 13 amino acids. V was trimmed by 7 bases and J by 7 bases, leaving 16 bases between them. CDR3 nucleotide sequence: TGTGCCAGCACCTTGGGGGGGGCGGTTGGCTACACCTTC. The encoded protein is CASTLGGAVGYTF.

This clonotype was counted at least ten times. The J gene is TRBJ2-7, the V gene TRBV19, with D possibly being TRBD2 (6 bases). Germline V lookup: CDR1 LNHDA, CDR2 SQIVND (reference sequence). Trimming took 4 bases from V and 2 from J, leaving 9 bases between them. This CDR3 contains 13 residues. The CDR3 spells CASSSGAAYEQYF. CDR3 in DNA: TGTGCCAGTAGTAGCGGGGCCGCCTACGAGCAGTACTTC.

Points on this clonotype: This likely came from a read error, as a far larger clone is one base away. The chain is built from TRBV27 and TRBJ2-7; tentatively, D is TRBD2 (5 bases). This CDR3 region has 21 residues. CDR1 is MNHEY, CDR2 SMNVEV, per germline (reference sequence). Trimming took off 6 bases at V and 7 bases at J, with 40 bases between the two ends. The CDR3 spells CASSHPPVAEKRLASYNEQYF. CDR3 coding DNA: TGTGCCAGCAGCCACCCCCCGGTGGCGGAAAAGCGGTTGGCCTCCTACAATGAGCAGTACTTC.

The chain has TRBV28 and TRBJ2-1, with TRBD1 identical over 8 bases. The V gene end was trimmed by 7 bases and the J gene end by 8 bases; junction bases not matched to a gene: 10. CDR1 is MDHEN, CDR2 SYDVKM, per germline. CDR3 size: 14 residues. The CDR3 loop reads CASTDRAGSDEQFF. In nucleotides, the CDR3 is TGTGCCAGCACGGACAGGGCGGGATCGGATGAGCAGTTCTTC.

This clonotype was found many times. The rearrangement links TRBV9 to TRBJ2-2; 10 positions agree with TRBD2. The CDR3 runs 16 residues. CDR1 is SGDLS, CDR2 YYNGEE, per germline. V lost 3 bases, J lost 4 bases, and 6 bases stayed unmatched. CDR3 protein: CASSGASGSITGELFF. Here the CDR3 DNA reads TGTGCCAGCAGCGGCGCTAGCGGGAGTATCACCGGGGAGCTGTTTTTT.

This clonotype was detected ten times or more. The V gene is TRBV28, the J gene TRBJ2-6; a weak D match, TRBD1 (6 bases). Trimming pared 5 bases from V and 4 bases from J, leaving 15 bases between. Germline assignment: CDR1 MDHEN and CDR2 SYDVKM. This CDR3 is built from 16 residues. The CDR3 region is CASSGAGVSGANVLTF. As DNA, the CDR3 is TGTGCCAGCAGTGGGGCAGGGGTGTCAGGGGCCAACGTCCTGACTTTC.

Ten or more counts support this clonotype. V and J are TRBV19 and TRBJ2-7; no clear D. The germline V gene has CDR1 LNHDA and CDR2 SQIVND (reference sequence). This CDR3 spans 12 amino acids. Trimming took off 6 bases at V and 3 bases at J, with 9 bases between the two ends. CDR3 in amino acids: CASRDGYYEQYF. In nucleotides, the CDR3 is TGTGCCAGTAGGGACGGGTACTACGAGCAGTACTTC.

This clonotype was recorded many times. This chain connects TRBV21-1 to TRBJ1-4; TRBD1 was called by the table and not checked on the DNA. TRBV21-1 is designated a pseudogene. The CDR3 sequence is 17 residues long. As DNA, the CDR3 is TGTGCCAGCAGCACTCCGAAGGTGGGGGACAGTGGCGAAAAACTGTTTTTT. This encodes CASSTPKVGDSGEKLFF.

This clonotype appeared many times. This chain joins TRBV18 and TRBJ2-7; 7 bases line up with TRBD2. V lost 2 bases to trimming and J lost 5 bases; unmatched junction nucleotides: 6. The CDR3 consists of 14 residues. From germline, CDR1 is KGHSH and CDR2 LQKENI. In DNA, the CDR3 is TGTGCCAGCTCACCATCTGGGGGGGGAAACGAGCAGTACTTC. Amino acid sequence: CASSPSGGGNEQYF.

This clonotype has a count of ten or more. The rearrangement links TRBV12-3 or TRBV12-4 to TRBJ1-1; no clear D gene. The CDR3 consists of 13 residues. The V and J ends lost 3 bases and 1 base respectively, with 6 bases between them. Written as DNA, the CDR3 is TGTGCCAGCAGTTTGAAAACGAACACTGAAGCTTTCTTT. It specifies CASSLKTNTEAFF.

V and J are TRBV11-1 and TRBJ2-7; D is tentatively TRBD1 or TRBD2 (5 bases each). The CDR3 contains 14 residues. The V end was cut by 5 bases, the J end by 4 bases, with 15 bases between. Germline loops: CDR1 SGHAT, CDR2 FQDESV (reference sequence). CDR3 amino acids: CASSPRDGDYEQYF. CDR3 DNA sequence: TGTGCCAGCAGCCCCCGGGACGGGGATTACGAGCAGTACTTC.

V is TRBV10-3 and J is TRBJ2-7; 8 bases line up with TRBD2. Germline V gene data show CDR1 as ENHRY and CDR2 as SYGVKD. CDR3 size: 14 residues. V dropped 6 bases and J dropped 4; count of bases not matched to a gene: 8. CDR3 region: CAISPGLVRYEQYF. DNA of the CDR3: TGTGCCATCAGCCCGGGACTAGTGAGGTACGAGCAGTACTTC.